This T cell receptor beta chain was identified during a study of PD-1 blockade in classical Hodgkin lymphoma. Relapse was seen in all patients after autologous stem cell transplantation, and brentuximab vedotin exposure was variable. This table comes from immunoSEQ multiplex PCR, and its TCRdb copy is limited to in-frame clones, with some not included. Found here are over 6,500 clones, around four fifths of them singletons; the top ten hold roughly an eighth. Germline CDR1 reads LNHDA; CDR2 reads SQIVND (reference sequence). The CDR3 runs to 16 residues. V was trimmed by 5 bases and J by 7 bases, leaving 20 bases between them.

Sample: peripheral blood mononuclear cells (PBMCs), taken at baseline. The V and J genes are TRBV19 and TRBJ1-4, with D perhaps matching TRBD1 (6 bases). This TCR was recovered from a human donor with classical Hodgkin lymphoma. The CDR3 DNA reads TGTGCCAGTAGTCCGCTGGACAGCCTAAATATTGAAAAACTGTTTTTT. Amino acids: CASSPLDSLNIEKLFF.